A selection of T cell receptor beta chains follows, all from one sample in a study of post-analysis software for immune sequencing data. TCRdb re-derived calls from the PCR reads in MiXCR, one entry per CDR3 protein. Of roughly 870,000 distinct CDR3 sequences detected, approximately 53% appear once; the ten largest clones hold approximately 4.4%. Source material: blood. The receptor set was obtained from a girl aged 10 to 17 with multiple sclerosis. Each CDR3 is given with its conserved first and last residue. The order of the fields is V gene, J gene, clone size, D gene, CDR3 DNA, CDR3 protein. The D gene is left open where the match is weak. Not every row has a clone size; where given, it reads once, few, many or a size class.

TRBV3-1	TRBJ2-4	few	-	TGTGCCAGCAGCCAAGAGAGGACTTTTAAAAACATTCAGTACTTC	CASSQERTFKNIQYF
TRBV6-1	TRBJ2-5	-	-	TGTGCCAGCAAGGGTGCGCCAGAGCTCCTTGGGGAGCAGTACTTC	CASKGAPELLGEQYF
TRBV6-4	TRBJ2-2	-	-	TGTGCCAGCAGCGGGGGGAACACCGGGGAGCTGTTTTTT	CASSGGNTGELFF
TRBV11-2	TRBJ2-4	once	-	TGTGCCAGCAGCTTGGAGGACACCGGGTGGAGGATTCAGTACTTC	CASSLEDTGWRIQYF
TRBV12-3/TRBV12-4	TRBJ2-5	few	-	TGTGCCAGCAGTTTATGGGCAGGTATTCAAGAGACCCAGTACTTC	CASSLWAGIQETQYF
TRBV28	TRBJ2-7	-	-	TGTGCCAGCAGCACAACGGACAGACTCTACGAGCAGTACTTC	CASSTTDRLYEQYF
TRBV12-3/TRBV12-4	TRBJ2-4	-	-	TGTGCCAGCAGTCCAGGCCTGGTCCAGTACTTC	CASSPGLVQYF
TRBV4-1	TRBJ1-4	-	TRBD1	TGCGCCAGCAGCGTGGACAGGGTCATTACTAATGAAAAACTGTTTTTT	CASSVDRVITNEKLFF
TRBV20-1	TRBJ2-7	few	-	TGCAGTGTAAGAGAAAACTACGAGCAGTACTTC	CSVRENYEQYF
TRBV6-5	TRBJ2-7	few	-	TGTGCCAGCAGTTACTCGGCAGGGTACGAGCAGTACTTC	CASSYSAGYEQYF
TRBV18	TRBJ1-2	-	TRBD1	TGTGCCAGCTTCACCGGGACAGATAACTATGGCTACACCTTC	CASFTGTDNYGYTF
TRBV9	TRBJ2-3	-	TRBD2	TGTGCCAGCAGCGCAGAGGTAGCGGGAAGCTCCCCAGGTACGCAGTATTTT	CASSAEVAGSSPGTQYF
TRBV20-1	TRBJ2-5	-	-	TGCAGTGCCCCAGGGGGGGAGACCCAGTACTTC	CSAPGGETQYF
TRBV14	TRBJ2-5	-	TRBD1	TGTGCCAGCAGCCAACGCAGACAGGGTTTAAGAGAGACCCAGTACTTC	CASSQRRQGLRETQYF
TRBV7-8	TRBJ2-5	few	-	TGTGCCAGCAGCTCCCAGGGGGGAGCGGGAGAGACCCAGTACTTC	CASSSQGGAGETQYF
TRBV5-5	TRBJ1-2	few	TRBD1	TGTGCCAGCAGCGTTCGACCGGGACAGGGCCTCTATGGCTACACCTTC	CASSVRPGQGLYGYTF
TRBV20-1	TRBJ1-2	-	TRBD1	TGCAGTACACCCGGACAGGGGGCCTTCTATGGCTACACCTTC	CSTPGQGAFYGYTF
TRBV6-1	TRBJ2-3	few	TRBD1	TGTGCCACAAAAAGGACAGGGGGTAACTCGTTGTTTAGCACAGATACGCAGTATTTT	CATKRTGGNSLFSTDTQYF
TRBV20-1	TRBJ2-3	few	TRBD2	TGCAGTGCAAAGGTTCTAGCGGGTAGGGGTTTGGATACGCAGTATTTT	CSAKVLAGRGLDTQYF
TRBV30	TRBJ1-5	-	-	TGTGCCTGGAGTGTACGGGGGGGTCTGGGCAATCAGCCCCAGCATTTT	CAWSVRGGLGNQPQHF
TRBV2	TRBJ2-4	-	-	TGTGCCAGCAGTGAAGCGGAAGGGACCAAAAACATTCAGTACTTC	CASSEAEGTKNIQYF
TRBV7-3	TRBJ2-4	-	TRBD1	TGTGCCAGCAGCTCCCACAGGGGCCGCCAGTACTTC	CASSSHRGRQYF
TRBV7-8	TRBJ2-6	once	-	TGTGCCAGCAGCTTAGCGCGCCTCTCCTCTGGGGCCAACGTCCTGACTTTC	CASSLARLSSGANVLTF
TRBV7-2	TRBJ1-2	-	-	TGTGCCAGCAGCCCGACAGGTGCGCAGTATGGCTACACCTTC	CASSPTGAQYGYTF
TRBV2	TRBJ2-7	-	TRBD2	TGTGCCAGCAGTGAGCTAGCGGGATATGCCAGAGCTTTCTACGAGCAGTACTTC	CASSELAGYARAFYEQYF
TRBV3-1	TRBJ1-2	few	-	TGTGCCAGCAGCCAAGAAGGGACTCTCTATGGCTACACCTTC	CASSQEGTLYGYTF
TRBV5-1	TRBJ2-5	-	TRBD2	TGCGCCAGCAGCTTGGGCGGACTAGCACTGGAGACCCAGTACTTC	CASSLGGLALETQYF
TRBV4-1	TRBJ1-5	-	-	TGCGCCAGCAGCCAGCAGGGGTATCAGCCCCAGCATTTT	CASSQQGYQPQHF
TRBV7-2	TRBJ1-2	few	-	TGTGCCAGCAGCTTAGGAGGGCGGACTGGCTACACCTTC	CASSLGGRTGYTF
TRBV9	TRBJ2-1	-	TRBD2	TGTGCCAGCAGCCCTAGTGGGCTAGCGGGAGACATGCAGTTCTTC	CASSPSGLAGDMQFF
TRBV27	TRBJ2-6	few	TRBD1	TGTGCCAGCAGTTTCCTCCCCGCGGGACAGGGGTCTGGGGCCAACGTCCTGACTTTC	CASSFLPAGQGSGANVLTF
TRBV29-1	TRBJ2-7	few	-	TGCAGCGTTGAAGGGCGGACTCTCGACGAGCAGTACTTC	CSVEGRTLDEQYF
TRBV20-1	TRBJ1-1	-	-	TGCAGTGCTAGAAGGAGGGAACTTAGTCATCCTGAAGCTTTCTTT	CSARRRELSHPEAFF
TRBV5-5	TRBJ2-5	few	-	TGTGCCAGCAGCTTTGAGGACAGAGTAGAGACCCAGTACTTC	CASSFEDRVETQYF
TRBV20-1	TRBJ2-7	-	TRBD2	TGCAGTGCTAGACCCAGCGGGAAAGGTTACGAGCAGTACTTC	CSARPSGKGYEQYF
TRBV2	TRBJ2-3	-	-	TGTGCCAGCAGTGAAGCGGGGGGCTTCACAGATACGCAGTATTTT	CASSEAGGFTDTQYF
TRBV5-5	TRBJ2-5	few	TRBD2	TGTGCCAGCAGCTTGGCCGGGCTAGCGGGAGGGCCCTCGGAGACCCAGTACTTC	CASSLAGLAGGPSETQYF
TRBV6-6	TRBJ2-5	-	TRBD1	TGTGCCAGCAGTTACTCTAAGGGGGCCGGAGAGACCCAGTACTTC	CASSYSKGAGETQYF
TRBV2	TRBJ2-5	few	TRBD2	TGTGCCAGCAGTGAGGTCGCGGGGGGGTGGGAGACCCAGTACTTC	CASSEVAGGWETQYF
TRBV27	TRBJ2-6	-	-	TGTGCCAGCAGTATCTCTGGGGCCAACGTCCTGACTTTC	CASSISGANVLTF
TRBV20-1	TRBJ2-1	-	-	TGCAGTGCTAGTGTTGGGACGGCTCCTGTTACATCCTACAATGAGCAGTTCTTC	CSASVGTAPVTSYNEQFF
TRBV11-2	TRBJ2-3	-	-	TGTGCCAGCAGCGACACATCAGGGTCCGATACGCAGTATTTT	CASSDTSGSDTQYF
TRBV5-1	TRBJ2-1	-	-	TGCGCCAGCAGCTTGGGGACGTTTAATGAGCAGTTCTTC	CASSLGTFNEQFF
TRBV7-3	TRBJ1-1	-	-	TGTGCCAGCAGCCAAACAGCCCCGAACACTGAAGCTTTCTTT	CASSQTAPNTEAFF
TRBV29-1	TRBJ2-3	-	-	TGCAGCGTTGTCAGGGAAGATACGCAGTATTTT	CSVVREDTQYF
TRBV5-1	TRBJ2-1	-	-	TGCGCCAGCAGCCCCATATCAGCAAATGAGCAGTTCTTC	CASSPISANEQFF
TRBV19	TRBJ2-7	-	TRBD2	TGTGCCAGTAGTCGGTCGGGAGGGGACTCCTACGAGCAGTACTTC	CASSRSGGDSYEQYF
TRBV7-9	TRBJ2-5	-	-	TGTGCCAGCAGCTTCCTCCGAGGGCTCCAAGAGACCCAGTACTTC	CASSFLRGLQETQYF
TRBV28	TRBJ2-5	-	TRBD2	TGTGCCAGCAGTTTCTCCGGACTAGCGGGAGCGGTTGAGCAGTACTTC	CASSFSGLAGAVEQYF
TRBV7-9	TRBJ2-6	few	-	TGTGCCAGCAGCTTAGTACCGGGACAAATCTCTGGGGCCAACGTCCTGACTTTC	CASSLVPGQISGANVLTF
TRBV20-1	TRBJ2-7	-	-	TGCAGTGCTAGCGGGGACACTTTCTACGAGCAGTACTTC	CSASGDTFYEQYF
TRBV5-1	TRBJ1-1	-	-	TGCGCCAGCAGCGTCGGGGGTCTCAACACTGAAGCTTTCTTT	CASSVGGLNTEAFF
TRBV7-9	TRBJ2-7	-	-	TGTGCCAGCAGCTTATCGACAGTGGCCTACGAGCAGTACTTC	CASSLSTVAYEQYF
TRBV10-3	TRBJ2-7	-	-	TGTGCCATCAGCCAGGACGGCTACGAGCAGTACTTC	CAISQDGYEQYF
TRBV20-1	TRBJ1-5	-	-	TGCAGTGCTAGATCGACAGGCGGCAATCAGCCCCAGCATTTT	CSARSTGGNQPQHF
TRBV7-3	TRBJ2-3	few	-	TGTGCCAGCAGCGGAACCACAGGGGATACGCAGTATTTT	CASSGTTGDTQYF
TRBV6-1	TRBJ2-4	-	-	TGTGCCAGCATAACACAGGCCCTAGCCAAAAACATTCAGTACTTC	CASITQALAKNIQYF
TRBV20-1	TRBJ2-1	-	-	TGCAGTGCTAGCTCCCCGGGACGGAACTCCTACAATGAGCAGTTCTTC	CSASSPGRNSYNEQFF
TRBV11-1	TRBJ1-2	few	-	TGTGCCAGCAGCTTTAGGACGGCTAATGGCTACACCTTC	CASSFRTANGYTF